This entry is about one TCR beta chain. Its target is not known. The ends were cut back, 4 bases at V and 0 bases at J, with 7 bases in the middle. This CDR3 has 12 amino acids. Per germline, CDR1 GTSNPN and CDR2 SVGIG (reference sequence). The data originate from a study of T cell repertoires in cytomegalovirus infection. Regarding the study as a whole: Carriers of CMV and the relevant HLA type were discriminated by public TCR beta frequency.

Via MiXCR, TCRdb re-called the reads, giving one row per CDR3 protein. The sample includes around 550,000 distinct CDR3 sequences, about 30% of them seen just once. This chain connects TRBV30 to TRBJ2-7; no reliable D call. The specimen sequenced was PBMCs. The TCR originated in a human donor in good health (CMV status not recorded). Some clones in this sample may be carry-over from other donors' samples. CDR3 sequence reads: CAWNEVSYEQYF. DNA of the CDR3: TGTGCCTGGAACGAGGTCTCCTACGAGCAGTACTTC.